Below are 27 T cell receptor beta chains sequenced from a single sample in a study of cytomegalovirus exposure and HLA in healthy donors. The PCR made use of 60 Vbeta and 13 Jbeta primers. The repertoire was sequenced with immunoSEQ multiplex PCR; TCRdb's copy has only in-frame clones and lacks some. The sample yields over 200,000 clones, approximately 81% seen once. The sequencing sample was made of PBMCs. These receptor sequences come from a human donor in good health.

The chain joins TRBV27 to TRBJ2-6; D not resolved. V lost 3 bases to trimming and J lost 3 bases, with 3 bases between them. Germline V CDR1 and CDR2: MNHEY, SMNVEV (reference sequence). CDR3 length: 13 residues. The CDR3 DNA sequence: TGTGCCAGCAGTTTTAATGGGGCCAACGTCCTGACTTTC. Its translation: CASSFNGANVLTF.

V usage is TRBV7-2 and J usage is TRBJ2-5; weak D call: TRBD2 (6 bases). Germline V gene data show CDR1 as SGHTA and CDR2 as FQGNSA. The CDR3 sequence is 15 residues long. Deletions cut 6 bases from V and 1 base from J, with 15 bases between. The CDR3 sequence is CASRLMRGPQETQYF. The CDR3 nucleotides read TGTGCCAGCAGACTTATGCGGGGCCCCCAAGAGACCCAGTACTTC.

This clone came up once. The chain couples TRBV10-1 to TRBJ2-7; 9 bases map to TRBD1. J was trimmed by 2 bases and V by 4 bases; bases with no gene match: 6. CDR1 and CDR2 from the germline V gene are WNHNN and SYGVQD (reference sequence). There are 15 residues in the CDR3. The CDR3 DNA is TGCGCCAGCAGTGGAGGGGGACAGGGACCCTACGAGCAGTACTTC. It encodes CASSGGGQGPYEQYF.

The CDR3 spells CASSESRGHEAFF. In DNA, the CDR3 is TGTGCCAGCAGTGAGTCTCGAGGGCATGAGGCTTTCTTT. The rearrangement uses TRBV6-1 and TRBJ1-1; D remains unclear. CDR3 length equals 13 residues. CDR1 and CDR2 from the germline V gene are MNHNS and SASEGT. Trimming left V 3 bases short and J 11 bases short, with 16 bases between.

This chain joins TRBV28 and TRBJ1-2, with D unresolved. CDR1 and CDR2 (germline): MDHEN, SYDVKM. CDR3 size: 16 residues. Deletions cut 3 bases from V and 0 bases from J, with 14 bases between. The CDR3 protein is CASSLEFGVTNYGYTF. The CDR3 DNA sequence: TGTGCCAGCAGTTTGGAATTCGGGGTCACTAACTATGGCTACACCTTC.

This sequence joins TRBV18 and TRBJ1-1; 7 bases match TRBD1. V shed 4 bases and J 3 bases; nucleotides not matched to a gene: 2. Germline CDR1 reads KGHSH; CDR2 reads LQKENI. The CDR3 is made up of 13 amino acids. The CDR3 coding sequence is TGTGCCAGCTCACTAGACAGGGACACTGAAGCTTTCTTT. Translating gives CASSLDRDTEAFF.

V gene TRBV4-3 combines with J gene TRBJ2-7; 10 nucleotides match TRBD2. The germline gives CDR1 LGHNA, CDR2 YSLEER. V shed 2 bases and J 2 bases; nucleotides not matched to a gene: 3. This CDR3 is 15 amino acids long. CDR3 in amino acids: CASSQTSGAPYEQYF. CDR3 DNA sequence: TGCGCCAGCAGCCAAACTAGCGGGGCCCCCTACGAGCAGTACTTC.

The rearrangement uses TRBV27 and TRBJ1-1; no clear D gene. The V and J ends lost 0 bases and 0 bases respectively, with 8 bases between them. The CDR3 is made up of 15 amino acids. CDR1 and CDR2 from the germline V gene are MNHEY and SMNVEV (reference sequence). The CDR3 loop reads CASSLSGSMNTEAFF. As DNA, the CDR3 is TGTGCCAGCAGTTTATCGGGGAGCATGAACACTGAAGCTTTCTTT.

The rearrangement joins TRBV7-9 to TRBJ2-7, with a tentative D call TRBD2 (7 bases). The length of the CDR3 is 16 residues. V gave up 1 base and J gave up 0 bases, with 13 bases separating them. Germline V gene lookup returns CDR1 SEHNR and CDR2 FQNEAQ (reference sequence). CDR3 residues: CASSLGGGRSSYEQYF. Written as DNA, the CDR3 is TGTGCCAGCAGCTTAGGGGGGGGCAGGAGCTCCTACGAGCAGTACTTC.

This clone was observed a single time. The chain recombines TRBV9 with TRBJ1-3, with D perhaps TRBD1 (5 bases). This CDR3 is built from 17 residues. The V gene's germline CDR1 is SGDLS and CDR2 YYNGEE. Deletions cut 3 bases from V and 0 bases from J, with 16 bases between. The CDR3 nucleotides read TGTGCCAGCAGCGAGCCGATTACAGGAGCCTCTGGAAACACCATATATTTT. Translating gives CASSEPITGASGNTIYF.

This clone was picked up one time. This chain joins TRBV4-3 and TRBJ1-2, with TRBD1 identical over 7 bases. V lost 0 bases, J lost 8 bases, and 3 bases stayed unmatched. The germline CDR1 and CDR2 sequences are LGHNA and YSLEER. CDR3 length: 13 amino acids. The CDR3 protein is CASSQDRGQGYTF. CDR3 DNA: TGCGCCAGCAGCCAAGACAGGGGACAGGGCTACACCTTC.

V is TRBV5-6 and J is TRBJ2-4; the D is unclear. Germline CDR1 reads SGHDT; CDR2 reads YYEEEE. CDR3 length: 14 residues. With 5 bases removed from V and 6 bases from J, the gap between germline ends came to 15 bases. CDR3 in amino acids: CASRGRSSGNIQYF. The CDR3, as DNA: TGTGCCAGCAGGGGCCGGTCCAGTGGAAACATTCAGTACTTC.

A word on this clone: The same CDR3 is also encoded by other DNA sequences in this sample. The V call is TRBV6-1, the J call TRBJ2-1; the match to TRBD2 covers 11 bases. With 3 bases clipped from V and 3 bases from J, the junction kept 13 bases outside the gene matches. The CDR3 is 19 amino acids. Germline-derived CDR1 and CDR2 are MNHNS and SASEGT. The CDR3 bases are TGTGCCAGCAGTGAGGAGCCCTTAGCGGGGGGGGTCCTCTACAATGAGCAGTTCTTC. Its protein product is CASSEEPLAGGVLYNEQFF.

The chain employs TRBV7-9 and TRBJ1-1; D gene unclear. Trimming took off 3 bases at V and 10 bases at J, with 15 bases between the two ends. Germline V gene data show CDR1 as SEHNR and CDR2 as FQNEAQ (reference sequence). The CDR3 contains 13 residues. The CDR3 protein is CASSFSDREAAFF. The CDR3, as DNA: TGTGCCAGCAGCTTTTCAGACCGAGAGGCAGCTTTCTTT.

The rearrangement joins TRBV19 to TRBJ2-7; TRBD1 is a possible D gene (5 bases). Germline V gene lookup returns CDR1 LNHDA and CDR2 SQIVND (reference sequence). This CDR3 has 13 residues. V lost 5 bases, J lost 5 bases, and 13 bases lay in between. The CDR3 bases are TGTGCCAGTAGTCTCCGACAGTCAAACGAGCAGTACTTC. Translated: CASSLRQSNEQYF.

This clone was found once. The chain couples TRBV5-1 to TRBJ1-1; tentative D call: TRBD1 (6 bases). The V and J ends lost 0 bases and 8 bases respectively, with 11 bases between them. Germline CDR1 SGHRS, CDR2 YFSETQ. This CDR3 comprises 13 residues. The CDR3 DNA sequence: TGCGCCAGCAGCTTGGGGACAGCAGAAGAAGCTTTCTTT. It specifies CASSLGTAEEAFF.

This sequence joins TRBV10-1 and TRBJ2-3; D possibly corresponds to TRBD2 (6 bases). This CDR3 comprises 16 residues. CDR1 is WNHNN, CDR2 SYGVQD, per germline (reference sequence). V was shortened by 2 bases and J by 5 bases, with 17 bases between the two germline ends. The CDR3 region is CASSEAGLASGDTQYF. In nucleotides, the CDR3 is TGCGCCAGCAGTGAGGCCGGGCTAGCGAGCGGAGATACGCAGTATTTT.

The CDR3, as DNA: TGCGCCAGCGCCCGCAGTAACCAAGAGACCCAGTACTTC. Protein sequence: CASARSNQETQYF. The chain uses TRBV5-1 and TRBJ2-5; D unclear. The CDR3 is 13 residues long. Trimming shortened V by 7 bases and J by 0 bases, and 10 bases separated the two germline ends. The germline V gene has CDR1 SGHRS and CDR2 YFSETQ. The whole variable domain, filled in from reference TRBV5-1 and TRBJ2-5, reads KAGVTQTPRYLIKTRGQQVTLSCSPISGHRSVSWYQQTPGQGLQFLFEYFSETQRNKGNFPGRFSGRQFSNSRSEMNVSTLELGDSALYLCASARSNQETQYFGPGTRLLVL.

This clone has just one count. This chain's CDR3 is CASRSLAGVLHEQFF. As DNA, the CDR3 is TGTGCCAGTAGATCCCTAGCGGGAGTTCTTCATGAGCAGTTCTTC. The chain recombines TRBV19 with TRBJ2-1; TRBD2 matches at 10 bases. CDR1 is LNHDA, CDR2 SQIVND, per germline (reference sequence). Germline trimming cut 6 bases from V and 8 bases from J; bases unmatched to any gene: 10. The CDR3 is 15 residues long. Filled out from reference TRBV19 and TRBJ2-1, the complete variable domain reads DGGITQSPKYLFRKEGQNVTLSCEQNLNHDAMYWYRQDPGQGLRLIYYSQIVNDFQKGDIAEGYSVSREKKESFPLTVTSAQKNPTAFYLCASRSLAGVLHEQFFGPGTRLTVL.

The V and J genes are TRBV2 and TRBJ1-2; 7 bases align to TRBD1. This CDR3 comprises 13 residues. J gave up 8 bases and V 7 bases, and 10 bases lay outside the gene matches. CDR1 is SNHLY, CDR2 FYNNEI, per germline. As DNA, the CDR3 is TGTGCCAGCACCCCCTCGACAGGGCGGGGCTACACCTTC. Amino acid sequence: CASTPSTGRGYTF.

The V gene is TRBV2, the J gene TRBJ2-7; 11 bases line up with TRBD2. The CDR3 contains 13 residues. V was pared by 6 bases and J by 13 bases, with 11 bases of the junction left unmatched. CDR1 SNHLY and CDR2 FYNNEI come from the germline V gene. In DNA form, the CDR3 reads TGTGCCAGCAGAGGGACAGGGACTAGCGGTCGATACTTC. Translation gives CASRGTGTSGRYF.

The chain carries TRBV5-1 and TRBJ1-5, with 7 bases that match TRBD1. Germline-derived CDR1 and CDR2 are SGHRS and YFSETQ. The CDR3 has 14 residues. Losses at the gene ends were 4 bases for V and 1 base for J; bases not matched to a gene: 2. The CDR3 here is CASSQTGSNQPQHF. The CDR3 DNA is TGCGCCAGCAGCCAGACAGGGAGCAATCAGCCCCAGCATTTT.

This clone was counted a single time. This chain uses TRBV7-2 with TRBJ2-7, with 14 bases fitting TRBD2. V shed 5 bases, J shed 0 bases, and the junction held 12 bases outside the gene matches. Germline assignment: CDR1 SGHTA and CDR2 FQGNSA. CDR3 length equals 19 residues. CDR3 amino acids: CASSPSPGTSGSGSYEQYF. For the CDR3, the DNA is TGTGCCAGCAGCCCAAGCCCCGGGACTAGCGGGAGTGGCTCCTACGAGCAGTACTTC.

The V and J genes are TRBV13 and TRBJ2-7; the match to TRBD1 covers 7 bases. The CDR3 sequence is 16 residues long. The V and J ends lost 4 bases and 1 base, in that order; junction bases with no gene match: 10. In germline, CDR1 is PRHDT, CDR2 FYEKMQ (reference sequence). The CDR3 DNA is TGTGCCAGCAGCTCTTTGTCGACAGGGCTTTCCTACGAGCAGTACTTC. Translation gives CASSSLSTGLSYEQYF.

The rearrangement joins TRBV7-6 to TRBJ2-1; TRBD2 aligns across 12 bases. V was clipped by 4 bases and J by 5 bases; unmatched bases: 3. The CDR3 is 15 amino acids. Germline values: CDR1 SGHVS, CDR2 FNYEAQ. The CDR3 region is CASSSGLAGNNEQFF. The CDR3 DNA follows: TGTGCCAGCAGCTCGGGACTAGCGGGTAACAATGAGCAGTTCTTC.

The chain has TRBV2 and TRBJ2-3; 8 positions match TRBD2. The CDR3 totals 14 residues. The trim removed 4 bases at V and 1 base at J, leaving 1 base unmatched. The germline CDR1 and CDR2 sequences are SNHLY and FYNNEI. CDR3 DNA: TGTGCCAGCAGTGCGGGACTAGGCACAGATACGCAGTATTTT. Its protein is CASSAGLGTDTQYF.

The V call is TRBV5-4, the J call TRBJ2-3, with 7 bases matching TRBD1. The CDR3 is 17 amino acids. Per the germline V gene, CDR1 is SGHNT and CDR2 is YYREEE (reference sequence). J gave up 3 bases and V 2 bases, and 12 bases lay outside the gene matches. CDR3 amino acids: CASSFTTGAGRTDTQYF. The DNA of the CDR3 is TGTGCCAGCAGCTTCACCACAGGGGCTGGGCGGACAGATACGCAGTATTTT.